The clone carrying this T cell receptor beta chain appeared once. This entry belongs to a study of control samples from healthy donors and cancer patients. Germline values: CDR1 SEHNR, CDR2 FQNEAQ (reference sequence). V shed 6 bases and J shed 2 bases, with 23 bases lying between them. This CDR3 comprises 17 residues. Generated by immunoSEQ multiplex PCR, the TCRdb table keeps only in-frame clones and is missing some. The sample lists around 170,000 clones, around 88% occurring once. The TCR comes from a woman in her twenties or thirties in good health. Sequenced input: blood. The V call is TRBV7-9, the J call TRBJ2-7, with TRBD1 as a possible D gene (6 bases). The DNA of the CDR3 is TGTGCCAGCAGTCATCCCTCCCGTGGACAGCGAGCCTACGAGCAGTACTTC. Protein product: CASSHPSRGQRAYEQYF.